A selection of T cell receptor beta chains follows, all from one sample in a study of T cells in Graves' hyperthyroidism and ophthalmopathy. TCRdb ran MiXCR on the multiplex PCR reads and lists one entry per CDR3 protein. The sample yields 500,000 to 550,000 distinct CDR3 sequences, 15% to 20% seen once. Specimen: blood. Receptors originate from a middle-aged man with Graves' ophthalmopathy. CDR3s include the opening cysteine and the closing phenylalanine or tryptophan. A D gene is named only where the DNA matches it firmly. Size is omitted from some rows. Given values are once, few, many or a class for expanded clones.

TRBD1,TRBV30,TRBJ2-7,-,CAWKPPGQGTYEQYF,TGTGCCTGGAAACCGCCGGGACAGGGTACCTACGAGCAGTACTTC
TRBD2,TRBV4-1,TRBJ2-7,few,CASSETSGVSYEQYF,TGCGCCAGCAGTGAGACTAGCGGGGTTTCCTACGAGCAGTACTTC
-,TRBV28,TRBJ2-5,many,CASSDHNAQETQYF,TGTGCCAGCAGCGATCACAACGCACAAGAGACCCAGTACTTC
TRBD2,TRBV7-3,TRBJ2-1,-,CASSLNPSAGGLNEQFF,TGTGCCAGCAGCTTAAATCCCTCAGCGGGGGGCCTCAATGAGCAGTTCTTC
-,TRBV20-1,TRBJ1-2,-,CSVRALDYGYTF,TGCAGTGTTCGGGCGCTGGACTATGGCTACACCTTC
-,TRBV12-3/TRBV12-4,TRBJ1-5,many,CASSLRQGIFGLEQPQHF,TGTGCCAGCAGTTTACGGCAGGGAATCTTTGGTTTAGAGCAGCCCCAGCATTTT
TRBD1,TRBV13,TRBJ2-1,few,CASSFFGTGRVNEQFF,TGTGCCAGCAGCTTCTTTGGGACAGGGCGTGTCAATGAGCAGTTCTTC
-,TRBV19,TRBJ2-5,many,CASSRLGVGQETQYF,TGTGCCAGTAGTCGGCTAGGGGTAGGCCAAGAGACCCAGTACTTC
-,TRBV29-1,TRBJ1-6,-,CSVEKPGHDSSYNSPLHF,TGCAGCGTTGAGAAACCGGGACACGACAGCTCCTATAATTCACCCCTCCACTTT
TRBD1,TRBV5-5,TRBJ1-2,many,CASSPHTGDYGYTF,TGTGCCAGCAGCCCGCATACAGGGGACTATGGCTACACCTTC
TRBD2,TRBV3-1,TRBJ2-1,few,CASSQQAGGPWEQFF,TGTGCCAGCAGCCAACAGGCGGGAGGGCCGTGGGAGCAGTTCTTC
TRBD2,TRBV12-3/TRBV12-4,TRBJ2-2,many,CASSKGLAGVTGELFF,TGTGCCAGCAGTAAGGGACTAGCGGGAGTTACCGGGGAGCTGTTTTTT
-,TRBV6-1,TRBJ1-1,few,CASRPQTGNTEAFF,TGTGCCAGCAGGCCTCAGACAGGTAACACTGAAGCTTTCTTT
TRBD1,TRBV6-2/TRBV6-3,TRBJ2-3,-,CASSPGRDRGQDTQYF,TGTGCCAGCAGCCCGGGCCGGGACAGGGGGCAAGATACGCAGTATTTT
TRBD2,TRBV13,TRBJ2-7,-,CASSSRGGSSYEQYF,TGTGCCAGCAGCTCTCGGGGGGGGAGCTCCTACGAGCAGTACTTC
TRBD2,TRBV5-8,TRBJ2-3,few,CASSLVAGGEADTQYF,TGTGCCAGCAGCTTGGTCGCGGGGGGGGAGGCAGATACGCAGTATTTT
-,TRBV28,TRBJ2-5,many,CASSLGDTYETQYF,TGTGCCAGCAGTTTAGGGGACACATATGAGACCCAGTACTTC
-,TRBV20-1,TRBJ1-6,few,CSASEAWGNNSPLHF,TGCAGTGCTAGTGAAGCGTGGGGTAACAATTCACCCCTCCACTTT
-,TRBV6-1,TRBJ1-2,few,CASTQEGTFGGYGYTF,TGTGCCAGCACTCAAGAAGGGACTTTTGGTGGCTATGGCTACACCTTC
-,TRBV28,TRBJ2-7,many,CASSLRDLIPSYEQYF,TGTGCCAGCAGCCTCCGGGACTTAATCCCATCCTACGAGCAGTACTTC
TRBD2,TRBV28,TRBJ2-1,-,CASTAGGLYNEQFF,TGTGCCAGCACGGCGGGGGGGCTCTACAATGAGCAGTTCTTC
-,TRBV7-6,TRBJ2-1,many,CASSLFEGSYNEQFF,TGTGCCAGCAGCTTATTTGAGGGGTCCTACAATGAGCAGTTCTTC
-,TRBV7-2,TRBJ2-7,many,CASSYATSYEQYF,TGTGCCAGCAGCTACGCGACCTCCTACGAGCAGTACTTC
TRBD2,TRBV9,TRBJ2-3,-,CASSVGASGPTDTQYF,TGTGCCAGCAGCGTTGGTGCTAGCGGCCCCACAGATACGCAGTATTTT
-,TRBV28,TRBJ1-6,few,CASRPPPRDYNSPLHF,TGTGCCAGCAGGCCCCCTCCCAGGGACTATAATTCACCCCTCCACTTT
-,TRBV9,TRBJ2-3,-,CASSERRGRMQYF,TGTGCCAGCAGCGAACGTCGAGGGAGGATGCAGTATTTT
TRBD1,TRBV7-9,TRBJ2-1,many,CASSLGTGVANEQFF,TGTGCCAGCAGCTTAGGGACAGGGGTTGCCAATGAGCAGTTCTTC
-,TRBV7-8,TRBJ2-7,-,CASSFLGGSSYEQYF,TGTGCCAGCAGCTTCCTGGGTGGAAGCTCCTACGAGCAGTACTTC
-,TRBV3-1,TRBJ1-2,-,CASSQVGGFHRGYTF,TGTGCCAGCAGCCAAGTCGGAGGGTTTCATCGAGGCTACACCTTC
TRBD1,TRBV18,TRBJ1-2,many,CASSPSDRGGGYTF,TGTGCCAGCAGTCCCTCGGACAGGGGTGGGGGCTACACCTTC
-,TRBV6-1,TRBJ2-7,-,CASSDTTGSHEQYF,TGTGCCAGCAGTGACACCACAGGGTCACACGAGCAGTACTTC
-,TRBV28,TRBJ2-5,many,CASSLGVDRIEETQYF,TGTGCCAGCAGCCTCGGGGTCGACAGGATCGAAGAGACCCAGTACTTC
TRBD2,TRBV27,TRBJ2-7,many,CASGWTSGAYEQYF,TGTGCCAGCGGATGGACTAGCGGGGCCTACGAGCAGTACTTC
-,TRBV13,TRBJ2-7,few,CASSLDSPTYEQYF,TGCGCCAGCAGCTTGGACAGCCCGACCTACGAGCAGTACTTC
-,TRBV28,TRBJ2-7,few,CASMGRAYEQYF,TGTGCCAGCATGGGGCGGGCCTACGAGCAGTACTTC
TRBD1,TRBV5-5,TRBJ1-5,few,CASSPRTGMGNQPQHF,TGTGCCAGCAGCCCGAGGACAGGGATGGGCAATCAGCCCCAGCATTTT
-,TRBV12-3/TRBV12-4,TRBJ2-3,-,CASSLNPGAADTQYF,TGTGCCAGCAGTTTAAACCCAGGAGCGGCAGATACGCAGTATTTT
TRBD2,TRBV28,TRBJ2-1,few,CASSPLGVAGVYEQFF,TGTGCCAGCAGTCCCCTCGGGGTAGCGGGAGTCTATGAGCAGTTCTTC
-,TRBV6-1,TRBJ2-2,few,CASSETAYFTGELFF,TGTGCCAGCAGCGAGACAGCCTATTTTACCGGGGAGCTGTTTTTT
-,TRBV6-1,TRBJ2-7,-,CASSEDPGKLYEQYF,TGTGCCAGCAGTGAAGACCCAGGGAAACTCTACGAGCAGTACTTC
TRBD1,TRBV19,TRBJ2-7,-,CASSDRISSYEQYF,TGTGCCAGTTCGGACAGGATTAGCTCCTACGAGCAGTACTTC
-,TRBV13,TRBJ2-2,once,CASSSKMPGTGELFF,TGTGCCAGCAGCTCAAAGATGCCTGGGACCGGGGAGCTGTTTTTT
-,TRBV27,TRBJ2-3,few,CASSPRDLADTQYF,TGTGCCAGCAGTCCCCGGGATTTGGCGGATACGCAGTATTTT
TRBD1,TRBV13,TRBJ2-7,few,CASSSATDRGRTYEQYF,TGTGCCAGCAGCTCCGCTACAGACAGGGGGAGAACCTACGAGCAGTACTTC
-,TRBV5-6,TRBJ1-2,few,CASSLAGGFGNGYTF,TGTGCCAGCAGCTTGGCCGGCGGGTTTGGGAATGGCTACACCTTC
-,TRBV27,TRBJ1-1,many,CASRPGPPGDPNTEAFF,TGTGCCAGCAGACCGGGACCGCCCGGGGACCCGAACACTGAAGCTTTCTTT
-,TRBV7-9,TRBJ2-1,-,CASSLGGLYYNEQFF,TGTGCCAGCAGCTTGGGGGGGCTCTACTACAATGAGCAGTTCTTC
-,TRBV6-1,TRBJ2-5,many,CASSALGTQYF,TGTGCCAGCAGCGCACTGGGGACCCAGTACTTC
-,TRBV7-2,TRBJ2-1,-,CASSPVGRFLYNEQFF,TGTGCCAGCAGCCCCGTGGGCCGGTTCCTCTACAATGAGCAGTTCTTC
TRBD2,TRBV20-1,TRBJ2-5,-,CSARSLAGVQETQYF,TGCAGTGCTAGGTCACTAGCGGGAGTCCAAGAGACCCAGTACTTC
-,TRBV20-1,TRBJ1-2,many,CSVRKGGIGGYTF,TGCAGTGTGCGGAAGGGAGGAATAGGCGGCTACACCTTC
-,TRBV12-3/TRBV12-4,TRBJ2-1,many,CASRSGTQAPEQFF,TGTGCCAGCAGGTCCGGGACACAAGCCCCCGAGCAGTTCTTC
TRBD2,TRBV7-9,TRBJ2-3,-,CASSSGTSGTHDTQYF,TGTGCCAGCAGCTCGGGGACTAGCGGAACCCACGATACGCAGTATTTT
TRBD1,TRBV7-9,TRBJ1-2,-,CASSSQAQGSYTF,TGTGCCAGCAGCTCCCAAGCACAGGGGAGCTACACCTTC